This T cell receptor beta chain was sequenced in a study of shared clonotypes between healthy human individuals. Concerning this clone itself: Its specificity is not known. Other DNA sequences in this specimen translate into the identical CDR3.

Whole-study results and caveats: Only blood was sampled, and tissue TCR repertoires likely differ from blood ones.

Replicate PCRs for unsorted PBMC used approximately 300 ng DNA (around 29,000 T cell genomes). Using immunoSEQ multiplex PCR, the repertoire was profiled, and TCRdb retains in-frame clones only, with some absent. The sample carries roughly 490,000 clones, 70% to 80% recorded once. The origin of this receptor is a woman aged 40 to 50 in good health. Some clones in this sample may be carry-over from other donors' samples. The sample consisted of PBMCs.

Here the CDR3 DNA reads TGTGCCAGCAGCTTGGGGACTAGCGGGAGATCAGAGACCCAGTACTTC. Its translation: CASSLGTSGRSETQYF. The chain links TRBV7-9 to TRBJ2-5; TRBD2 matches at 14 bases. The germline V gene has CDR1 SEHNR and CDR2 FQNEAQ (reference sequence). CDR3 length equals 16 residues. V shed 3 bases, J shed 4 bases, and the junction held 4 bases outside the gene matches. Drawing the rest from reference TRBV7-9 and TRBJ2-5, the complete variable domain is DTGVSQNPRHKITKRGQNVTFRCDPISEHNRLYWYRQTLGQGPEFLTYFQNEAQLEKSRLLSDRFSAERPKGSFSTLEIQRTEQGDSAMYLCASSLGTSGRSETQYFGPGTRLLVL.